The present T cell receptor beta chain was sequenced within a study of T cells expressing NK-cell markers. At the level of the study: Cells sorted as CD3+CD56+NKG2C+, CD3+CD56+NKG2C- and CD3+CD56-NKG2C+ T cells supplied the TCR beta repertoires. Sequencing covered eight donors, seven HCMV-seropositive and one seronegative. The study, taken as a whole, reports: These clonotypes additionally ranked first within the CD3+CD56-NKG2C+ fraction of four donors. Dominant NKG2C+ clonotypes were found to form about 1.0-7.5% of CD8+ T cells in more than five donors.

TCRdb reprocessed the 5' RACE reads, keeping one entry per CDR3 protein, no DNA. The sample yields a few hundred thousand distinct CDR3 sequences, of which the top ten take up around 5.2%. Turning to this clonotype: Antigen: not known.

This CDR3 contains 15 residues. Germline CDR1 and CDR2: DFQATT and SNEGSKA (reference sequence). This sequence joins TRBV20-1 and TRBJ1-2; TCRdb gives TRBD1 as the D gene, but with no DNA this cannot be confirmed. The sample was blood T cells: a sorted CD56 or NKG2C T cell subset, CD4+ or CD8+ T cells, or bulk PBMC T cells (not recorded which). This clonotype originated in a man aged 18-69 years in good health. The CDR3 loop is CSAIPGGLANYGYTF.